This T cell receptor (beta chain) came from a study of blood T cells in healthy people across ages. General study points: Both higher diversity and more naive CD4+ cells marked long-lived donors when set against aged donors. In these data, TCR beta diversity tracked strongly with naive T cell percentage.

In this sample, this clonotype turned up a few times. What it binds is not known. Combining a sample-barcoded 5' primer with a J-beta primer mix, a second PCR ran for roughly 6 to 12 cycles. Every cDNA was tagged by a template-switch adaptor with 12 random nucleotides. TCRdb passed the 5' RACE reads through MiXCR, listing each CDR3 protein once. The repertoire includes approximately 690,000 distinct CDR3 sequences, under 70% of them detected once, and around 37% sits in the top ten. After removal of 4 bases from V and 7 bases from J, the junction contained 5 bases not matched to a gene. The CDR3 is 14 amino acids. Germline V gene lookup returns CDR1 SGHTA and CDR2 FQGNSA. Per individual sample, total RNA of at least 5 micrograms was extracted.

This receptor was taken from a man aged 55 to 70 in good health. Sequenced sample: blood. This chain joins TRBV7-2 and TRBJ2-1, with 9 bases aligning to TRBD1. The CDR3: CASSSRDRVNEQFF. The DNA of the CDR3 is TGTGCCAGCAGCTCCCGGGACAGGGTAAATGAGCAGTTCTTC.